Reported below is one T cell receptor beta chain. The data stem from a study of blood T cell repertoires in COVID-19. About the research overall: The United States, Italy and Spain were the sources of the acute and convalescent COVID-19 samples. PBMCs, B-cell-depleted T cells, or T cells were the source of the cDNA or gDNA that made up the material.

TCRdb's table, derived via immunoSEQ multiplex PCR, lists solely in-frame clones and lacks some. This repertoire shows around 160,000 clones, 82% found once; its top ten account for nearly 15%. The sequence came from a human donor with acute or convalescent COVID-19. The donor label of this sample is uncertain. Sequencing was done on a sample of peripheral blood.

CDR3: CASSLSGDENTIYF. The CDR3 bases are TGCGCCAGCAGCTTGTCAGGGGACGAAAACACCATATATTTT. V gene TRBV5-1 combines with J gene TRBJ1-3, with D maybe TRBD1 (6 bases). The CDR3 runs 14 residues. The V gene's germline CDR1 is SGHRS and CDR2 YFSETQ. Trimming pared 1 base from V and 6 bases from J, leaving 11 bases between.